This is a list of T cell receptor beta chains from one sample in a study of early T cells in non-severe SARS-CoV-2 infection. TCRdb fed the 5' RACE reads into MiXCR, producing one record per CDR3 protein. The sample contains some 56,000 distinct CDR3 sequences, approximately 10% of which appear only once. The sequencing input was whole blood. The receptors were gathered from an adult who was a healthcare worker with PCR-confirmed SARS-CoV-2 infection or an uninfected control (not recorded which). CDR3s include the opening cysteine and the closing phenylalanine or tryptophan. Each record gives: V gene, clone size, D gene, CDR3 protein. A D gene is named only where the DNA matches it firmly. Clone size is not always given. Where it is, it says once, few, many or a class for expanded clones.

>TRBV6-6|-|-
CASSYSAEDYEQYF
>TRBV29-1|few|-
CSVAGVAEAFF
>TRBV20-1|many|-
CSASAGYTF
>TRBV20-1|many|-
CSAQPGVFYSEQYF
>TRBV7-8|many|-
CASSRYTPNEQFF
>TRBV5-1|-|TRBD1
CASSLGQGSTEAFF
>TRBV18|few|-
CASSPNYGYTF
>TRBV2|-|-
CASSDSRNNEQFF
>TRBV6-6|once|-
CASILGGSHSAAQYF
>TRBV6-5|-|TRBD2
CASSYKGTSALNEQFF
>TRBV29-1|-|-
CSARRGSSYNEQFF
>TRBV7-8|many|TRBD1
CASSTRQGFTDTQYF
>TRBV7-2|many|-
CASSLKQGRIYF
>TRBV28|many|-
CASRGGNSPLHF
>TRBV5-1|many|TRBD2
CASSLFGQGGYNEQFF
>TRBV12-3/TRBV12-4|few|TRBD2
CASNLGGSYYEQYF
>TRBV9|few|-
CASSVEPEATEAFF
>TRBV20-1|many|-
CSVQQGANEQYF
>TRBV9|-|-
CASSVVGESSYNEQFF
>TRBV18|few|TRBD2
CASSPDGVSGRLASYEQYF
>TRBV5-4|-|-
CASSFTASGDTQYF
>TRBV20-1|few|TRBD2
CSARDSAGGHYNEQFF
>TRBV19|many|-
CASSMQESNEQFF
>TRBV18|many|-
CASSPQTVSYEQYF
>TRBV7-6|many|TRBD2
CASSLGAGSSYEQYF
>TRBV19|-|TRBD2
CASSNPSGINNEQFF
>TRBV27|few|TRBD1
CASSPGGQGPSNSPLHF
>TRBV12-3/TRBV12-4|-|-
CASSYPEGTTDTQYF
>TRBV7-2|many|-
CASSWTWDGEDTQYF
>TRBV7-2|once|-
CASSLDPRNVNEQYF
>TRBV20-1|-|-
CSARSRDLNTGELFF
>TRBV7-6|-|-
CASSFGSAQETQYF
>TRBV2|-|-
CAWSGGSYEQYF
>TRBV5-1|-|-
CASSLDLLTEAFF
>TRBV5-1|many|-
CASSFEGSAYEQYF
>TRBV6-5|few|-
CASRSGGLSQQGTQYF
>TRBV24-1|few|-
CATSDLGSTVTTSAEAFF
>TRBV7-8|-|TRBD1
CASSLRRDSENYGYTF
>TRBV12-3/TRBV12-4|-|-
CASSFPGLGAFF
>TRBV4-2|many|-
CASSQDFGNGNTIYF
>TRBV7-2|many|-
CASSLNRLNSGANVLTF
>TRBV9|few|-
CASSPPAGGEQFF
>TRBV4-1|many|-
CASSQDPGRVYEQYF
>TRBV6-7|-|-
CASSSYRPRGYTF
>TRBV29-1|many|-
CSVVEPRDYGYTF
>TRBV2|many|TRBD2
CASSPQRESGELFF
>TRBV14|-|-
CASSHWGAEAFF
>TRBV12-3/TRBV12-4|many|TRBD1
CASSRGTGGTEAFF
>TRBV12-3/TRBV12-4|-|TRBD1
CASIQTGGAYNEQFF